Following are 6 T cell receptor beta chains from one sample sequenced in a study of shared clonotypes between healthy human individuals. The data were produced by immunoSEQ multiplex PCR, yet TCRdb's version contains in-frame clones alone and is incomplete. Among around 1.1 million clones listed, more than 75% were seen once. Sequenced sample: memory CD4+ T cells from PBMCs. As to subset: CD45RA-negative fraction. The receptor set was obtained from a man aged 18-30 years in good health. Some clones in this sample may be carry-over from other donors' samples.

Comment on this clone: The identical CDR3 is also encoded by other nucleotide sequences in the sample. V usage is TRBV30 and J usage is TRBJ1-2; D remains unclear. The CDR3 covers 15 residues. Trimming took 0 bases from V and 2 from J, leaving 13 bases between them. Per germline, CDR1 GTSNPN and CDR2 SVGIG (reference sequence). The CDR3 DNA is TGTGCCTGGAGTGTTCGAGGAGTGGGGAACTATGGCTACACCTTC. It encodes CAWSVRGVGNYGYTF.

Only a few counts were recorded for this clone. CDR3 protein: CASRGQINTEAFF. The CDR3 nucleotides are TGTGCCAGCAGGGGACAGATCAACACTGAAGCTTTCTTT. This chain joins TRBV25-1 and TRBJ1-1; 7 nucleotides line up with TRBD1. The CDR3 runs to 13 residues. From germline, CDR1 is MGHDK and CDR2 SYGVNS. J gave up 2 bases and V 6 bases, and 3 bases lay outside the gene matches.

This chain uses TRBV9 with TRBJ2-1, with D unresolved. Germline V gene sequence: CDR1 SGDLS, CDR2 YYNGEE. Trimming took 3 bases from V and 2 from J, leaving 12 bases between them. This CDR3 is 15 amino acids long. The CDR3 nucleotides read TGTGCCAGCAGCGCAGAGGAGACCCCCTACAATGAGCAGTTCTTC. This gives the protein CASSAEETPYNEQFF.

This chain connects TRBV28 to TRBJ2-7; D assignment may be TRBD1 or TRBD2 (5 bases each). CDR1 is MDHEN, CDR2 SYDVKM, per germline. V was pared by 5 bases and J by 0 bases, with 17 bases between. This CDR3 spans 16 amino acids. CDR3 in DNA: TGTGCCAGCAGTGTCACTGGGGGAGCAAGCTCCTACGAGCAGTACTTC. Its protein product is CASSVTGGASSYEQYF. Looking up the rest from reference TRBV28 and TRBJ2-7 gives the full variable domain: DVKVTQSSRYLVKRTGEKVFLECVQDMDHENMFWYRQDPGLGLRLIYFSYDVKMKEKGDIPEGYSVSREKKERFSLILESASTNQTSMYLCASSVTGGASSYEQYFGPGTRLTVT.

This chain links TRBV5-4 with TRBJ2-1; 10 positions match TRBD2. This CDR3 has 15 residues. The germline gives CDR1 SGHNT, CDR2 YYREEE (reference sequence). With V trimmed by 5 bases and J by 6 bases, 8 bases remained unmatched. In nucleotides, the CDR3 is TGTGCCAGCAGGCCCCCCCTAGCGGGAGTCAATGAGCAGTTCTTC. Its protein is CASRPPLAGVNEQFF.

This rearrangement joins TRBV5-1 to TRBJ2-2; the D is unclear. The length of the CDR3 is 15 residues. Trimming took off 0 bases at V and 6 bases at J, with 12 bases between the two ends. Per germline, CDR1 SGHRS and CDR2 YFSETQ. The CDR3 DNA reads as TGCGCCAGCAGCTTGGGTCAGATGCACGCCGGGGAGCTGTTTTTT. Amino acids: CASSLGQMHAGELFF.